The clone carrying this T cell receptor beta chain occurred a few times. Antigen specificity is unknown. The data were taken from a study of cytomegalovirus exposure and HLA in healthy donors. Study outcomes and limitations: When analyzed later, the rates of TCR association showed variation by HLA locus, with DRB1 the most and HLA-C the fewest. Earlier analysis yielded a pattern in which most TCR beta V segments were productive about 87% or about 30% of the time. A classifier reportedly called cytomegalovirus status with high sensitivity and specificity.

Trimming removed 6 bases from V and 7 bases from J; junction bases left unmatched: 9. This CDR3 is built from 14 residues. The germline V gene encodes CDR1 SGHNT and CDR2 YYREEE (reference sequence). With 60 Vbeta and 13 Jbeta primers, the PCR was carried out. Profiling relied on immunoSEQ multiplex PCR, and the TCRdb table lists in-frame clones only, not all of them. The sample contains over 100,000 clones, around 8.5% of which appear only once. Input material: PBMCs. The source is a middle-aged man in good health and CMV-seronegative. The chain uses TRBV5-4 and TRBJ2-1; 8 bases line up with TRBD2. The CDR3 sequence: CASTRTGGRNEQFF. CDR3 bases: TGTGCCAGCACCCGAACGGGGGGGCGTAATGAGCAGTTCTTC.